Following are 29 T cell receptor beta chains from one sample sequenced in a study of siplizumab effects on memory and regulatory T cells. Some clones are missing from TCRdb's copy, which holds only in-frame ones; the method was immunoSEQ multiplex PCR. The sample has 100,000 to 120,000 clones; around nine tenths are singletons. Material: CD4+ T cells sorted from blood. Source of these receptors: a human donor in good health.

This chain joins TRBV5-1 and TRBJ2-5; 7 nucleotides agree with TRBD2. V gave up 3 bases and J gave up 3 bases; unmatched junction bases: 5. Germline values: CDR1 SGHRS, CDR2 YFSETQ. This CDR3 is built from 14 residues. The CDR3 sequence: CASSWLSGEETQYF. The DNA for the CDR3 is TGCGCCAGCAGCTGGCTGAGCGGGGAAGAGACCCAGTACTTC.

The chain is built from TRBV10-1 and TRBJ2-7, with a weak D call TRBD2 (6 bases). The CDR3 length is 13 residues. Trimming cost V 0 bases and J 7 bases, with 10 bases left between them. In germline, CDR1 is WNHNN, CDR2 SYGVQD (reference sequence). The CDR3 spells CASSESEGLEQYF. The CDR3 DNA is TGCGCCAGCAGTGAGTCGGAGGGGCTTGAGCAGTACTTC.

The sample holds one count of this clone. The chain is built from TRBV6-6 and TRBJ2-3; 11 positions match TRBD2. The CDR3 consists of 14 residues. V dropped 6 bases and J dropped 4; count of bases not matched to a gene: 3. The germline CDR1 and CDR2 sequences are MNHNY and SVGAGI (reference sequence). The CDR3 sequence: CASRRLAGPDTQYF. The CDR3 coding sequence is TGTGCCAGCAGGCGACTAGCGGGGCCAGATACGCAGTATTTT.

The chain employs TRBV5-1 and TRBJ1-2, with TRBD1 matching 7 bases. The trim removed 4 bases at V and 4 bases at J, leaving 10 bases unmatched. The CDR3 is 15 amino acids. Germline V gene data show CDR1 as SGHRS and CDR2 as YFSETQ. CDR3 sequence reads: CASSDGTALSYGYTF. The CDR3 nucleotides read TGCGCCAGCAGCGATGGGACAGCCCTAAGCTATGGCTACACCTTC.

The chain carries TRBV2 and TRBJ2-1, with D perhaps TRBD1 (6 bases). V lost 7 bases and J lost 13, with 14 bases in between. From germline, CDR1 is SNHLY and CDR2 FYNNEI. CDR3 length: 11 amino acids. CDR3 protein: CASTPGQPQFF. Here the CDR3 DNA reads TGTGCCAGCACTCCAGGACAGCCTCAGTTCTTC.

The chain joins TRBV4-1 to TRBJ1-2; 8 bases match TRBD1. The CDR3 spans 15 residues. Germline V gives CDR1 MGHRA, CDR2 YSYEKL. With 4 bases clipped from V and 6 bases from J, the junction kept 10 bases outside the gene matches. CDR3 sequence reads: CASSPGQGPVHGYTF. For the CDR3, the DNA is TGCGCCAGCAGCCCAGGACAGGGACCCGTCCATGGCTACACCTTC.

The rearrangement links TRBV18 to TRBJ2-1; D unresolved. Germline assignment: CDR1 KGHSH and CDR2 LQKENI. This CDR3 spans 14 amino acids. Trimming took off 3 bases at V and 7 bases at J, with 13 bases between the two ends. The CDR3 is CASSPALYGNEQFF. Here the CDR3 DNA reads TGTGCCAGCTCACCGGCCCTCTATGGGAATGAGCAGTTCTTC.

This chain connects TRBV7-2 to TRBJ2-5; 10 bases fit TRBD2. The J call may not be correct, given that the DNA end is closer to TRBJ2-7. Germline V CDR1 and CDR2: SGHTA, FQGNSA. There are 15 residues in the CDR3. CDR3 nucleotides: TGTGCCAGCAGCCCCTATAGCGGGGGGCCCTACGAGCAGTACTTC. It is translated as CASSPYSGGPYEQYF.

The chain couples TRBV19 to TRBJ2-3; 10 nucleotides match TRBD2. The CDR3 totals 15 residues. With V trimmed by 6 bases and J by 2 bases, 5 bases remained unmatched. CDR1 is LNHDA, CDR2 SQIVND, per germline (reference sequence). CDR3 region: CASSGLAASTDTQYF. CDR3 coding DNA: TGTGCCAGTAGCGGACTAGCGGCATCCACAGATACGCAGTATTTT. Together with reference TRBV19 and TRBJ2-3, the CDR3 gives the full variable domain: DGGITQSPKYLFRKEGQNVTLSCEQNLNHDAMYWYRQDPGQGLRLIYYSQIVNDFQKGDIAEGYSVSREKKESFPLTVTSAQKNPTAFYLCASSGLAASTDTQYFGPGTRLTVL.

This clone was seen a single time. J is TRBJ2-2 and V is TRBV18; 12 nucleotides align to TRBD1. This CDR3 spans 18 amino acids. V shed 6 bases, J shed 6 bases, and the junction held 14 bases outside the gene matches. Germline V gives CDR1 KGHSH, CDR2 LQKENI. CDR3 in DNA: TGTGCCAGCTCGCACAACTCCGGGACAGGGGGCGAAGCCGGGGAGCTGTTTTTT. Its protein is CASSHNSGTGGEAGELFF.

This chain links TRBV27 with TRBJ1-5; possibly TRBD1 for D (6 bases). The CDR3 loop spans 14 amino acids. Germline V lookup: CDR1 MNHEY, CDR2 SMNVEV (reference sequence). The V end was cut by 6 bases, the J end by 6 bases, with 15 bases between. The CDR3 DNA sequence: TGTGCCAGCAGCCCGAGGGGGGTGGGTCAGCCCCAGCATTTT. Its translation is CASSPRGVGQPQHF.

The chain carries TRBV7-9 and TRBJ1-4; D possibly corresponds to TRBD1 (6 bases). The CDR3 totals 16 residues. Germline V lookup: CDR1 SEHNR, CDR2 FQNEAQ (reference sequence). V lost 3 bases and J lost 7, with 18 bases in between. The CDR3: CASSFGRTELGEKLFF. The DNA for the CDR3 is TGTGCCAGCAGCTTTGGGCGGACAGAATTGGGTGAAAAACTGTTTTTT.

V and J are TRBV18 and TRBJ1-1, with unresolved D. The CDR3 runs 13 residues. Germline V gene sequence: CDR1 KGHSH, CDR2 LQKENI. The V end was cut by 3 bases, the J end by 11 bases, with 16 bases between. This chain's CDR3 is CASSPTDRKAAFF. DNA of the CDR3: TGTGCCAGCTCACCTACGGACCGAAAAGCTGCTTTCTTT. Complete variable domain (other parts from reference TRBV18 and TRBJ1-1): NAGVMQNPRHLVRRRGQEARLRCSPMKGHSHVYWYRQLPEEGLKFMVYLQKENIIDESGMPKERFSAEFPKEGPSILRIQQVVRGDSAAYFCASSPTDRKAAFFGQGTRLTVV.

This clone has only a few counts. The V and J genes are TRBV5-4 and TRBJ1-2; D is perhaps TRBD1 (6 bases). The V gene lost 7 bases and the J gene lost 4 bases, with 14 bases spanning the gap. Germline CDR1 reads SGHNT; CDR2 reads YYREEE (reference sequence). The CDR3 consists of 13 residues. The CDR3 DNA reads as TGTGCCAGCCGAACGGACAGCCTCTATGGCTACACCTTC. Its translation: CASRTDSLYGYTF.

The chain joins TRBV6-1 to TRBJ2-2; D remains ambiguous. Trimming took 3 bases from V and 5 from J, leaving 13 bases between them. The germline V gene has CDR1 MNHNS and CDR2 SASEGT. The CDR3 is made up of 15 amino acids. DNA for the CDR3: TGTGCCAGCAGTGACGGCCGAAAAGGGACCGGGGAGCTGTTTTTT. Amino acid sequence: CASSDGRKGTGELFF.

The V call is TRBV2, the J call TRBJ2-4; D is undetermined. Looked up from germline, CDR1 is SNHLY and CDR2 is FYNNEI. The CDR3 is 15 amino acids. Trimming stripped 3 bases from V and 0 bases from J, with 9 bases between. CDR3 amino acids: CASSDTVLAKNIQYF. DNA for the CDR3: TGTGCCAGCAGTGACACCGTCTTAGCCAAAAACATTCAGTACTTC.

The chain recombines TRBV5-4 with TRBJ1-3; a weak D match, TRBD1 (6 bases). Germline CDR1 SGHNT, CDR2 YYREEE (reference sequence). The CDR3 has 16 residues. Trimming took 4 bases from V and 2 from J, leaving 16 bases between them. The CDR3 DNA is TGTGCCAGCAGCCCTGGGGGCGTCCTCGCTGGAAACACCATATATTTT. The encoded protein is CASSPGGVLAGNTIYF.

The chain recombines TRBV6-5 with TRBJ2-1, with TRBD2 as a possible D gene (5 bases). CDR3 size: 15 residues. CDR1 and CDR2 from the germline V gene are MNHEY and SVGAGI. Trimming took off 6 bases at V and 3 bases at J, with 15 bases between the two ends. The CDR3 loop is CASRERGIGYNEQFF. In nucleotides, the CDR3 is TGTGCCAGCAGAGAGCGAGGGATCGGCTACAATGAGCAGTTCTTC.

This clone is a singleton in its sample. The chain recombines TRBV5-1 with TRBJ2-4, with D perhaps assigned TRBD1 or TRBD2 (6 bases each). The CDR3 consists of 17 residues. CDR1 is SGHRS, CDR2 YFSETQ, per germline. V lost 3 bases, J lost 3 bases, and 19 bases lay in between. CDR3 amino acids: CASSWLGGPVVKNIQYF. CDR3 in DNA: TGCGCCAGCAGCTGGCTTGGGGGGCCGGTGGTCAAAAACATTCAGTACTTC.

The J gene is TRBJ2-7, the V gene TRBV19, with 8 bases that match TRBD2. CDR1 LNHDA and CDR2 SQIVND come from the germline V gene (reference sequence). This CDR3 comprises 13 residues. V shed 11 bases, J shed 4 bases, and the junction held 10 bases outside the gene matches. The CDR3 sequence: CAVVSSGAYEQYF. The CDR3 DNA reads as TGTGCCGTAGTAAGTAGCGGGGCGTACGAGCAGTACTTC.

This chain links TRBV29-1 with TRBJ2-1; maybe TRBD2 (6 bases). Deletions cut 4 bases from V and 5 bases from J, with 21 bases between. Germline CDR1 is SQVTM and CDR2 is ANQGSEA. The CDR3 has 16 residues. The CDR3 nucleotides read TGCAGCGTTGGGAAAGGTACGTGGCGGGGAGACAATGAGCAGTTCTTC. It yields the protein CSVGKGTWRGDNEQFF.

The chain uses TRBV23-1 and TRBJ1-2, with TRBD1 matching 7 bases. TRBV23-1 belongs to the ORF category, with a function that is uncertain. Trimming removed 2 bases from V and 4 bases from J; junction bases left unmatched: 10. The CDR3 consists of 16 residues. For the CDR3, the DNA is TGCGCCAGCAGTCAAAACCCCAGACAGGGAATCTATGGCTACACCTTC. It yields the protein CASSQNPRQGIYGYTF.

The V gene is TRBV10-3, the J gene TRBJ2-5, with D perhaps TRBD1 (5 bases). The germline gives CDR1 ENHRY, CDR2 SYGVKD. Trimming took 4 bases from V and 1 from J, leaving 7 bases between them. This CDR3 has 13 amino acids. The CDR3 nucleotides read TGTGCCATCAGTGTCCAGGGCCAAGAGACCCAGTACTTC. Translating it yields CAISVQGQETQYF.

The rearrangement links TRBV19 to TRBJ1-5; the D gene is possibly TRBD1 (6 bases). Trimming left V 6 bases short and J 3 bases short, with 12 bases between. This CDR3 contains 14 residues. Germline CDR1 reads LNHDA; CDR2 reads SQIVND (reference sequence). CDR3 DNA sequence: TGTGCCAGTAGACAGGGCCGACACAATCAGCCCCAGCATTTT. This encodes CASRQGRHNQPQHF. Using reference TRBV19 and TRBJ1-5 for the parts outside the CDR3, the full variable domain is DGGITQSPKYLFRKEGQNVTLSCEQNLNHDAMYWYRQDPGQGLRLIYYSQIVNDFQKGDIAEGYSVSREKKESFPLTVTSAQKNPTAFYLCASRQGRHNQPQHFGDGTRLSIL.

V usage is TRBV14 and J usage is TRBJ1-1; D is uncertain. The CDR3 loop spans 13 amino acids. Germline CDR1 reads SGHDN; CDR2 reads FVKESK. V lost 5 bases and J 0 bases, leaving 7 bases between the germline ends. The CDR3 DNA sequence: TGTGCCAGCAGCGATCACATGAACACTGAAGCTTTCTTT. It yields the protein CASSDHMNTEAFF.

V is TRBV11-1 and J is TRBJ2-5; no definite D call. This CDR3 is built from 11 residues. Germline V CDR1 and CDR2: SGHAT, FQDESV (reference sequence). The ends were cut back, 4 bases at V and 2 bases at J, with 2 bases in the middle. CDR3 in amino acids: CASSSQETQYF. In nucleotides, the CDR3 is TGTGCCAGCAGCTCGCAAGAGACCCAGTACTTC.

The CDR3 nucleotides read TGTGCCAGCACCCTCTTAGGGGGCAATGAGCAGTTCTTC. It yields the protein CASTLLGGNEQFF. J is TRBJ2-1 and V is TRBV11-2; possible D gene TRBD1, 6 bases. Germline values: CDR1 SGHAT, CDR2 FQNNGV. V was cut by 7 bases and J by 6 bases, with 13 bases left in between. CDR3 size: 13 residues.

The chain uses TRBV5-1 and TRBJ1-3, with TRBD1 identical over 7 bases. With V trimmed by 3 bases and J by 0 bases, 3 bases remained unmatched. The CDR3 has 15 residues. Germline V gene lookup returns CDR1 SGHRS and CDR2 YFSETQ. The CDR3 DNA reads TGCGCCAGCAGCTCGGGACAGTACTCTGGAAACACCATATATTTT. Amino acid sequence: CASSSGQYSGNTIYF.

CDR3 sequence: CASSSGLAGASWETQYF. The CDR3 DNA is TGCGCCAGCAGCTCGGGACTAGCGGGAGCAAGTTGGGAGACCCAGTACTTC. J is TRBJ2-5 and V is TRBV5-1; 14 bases map to TRBD2. The V gene end was trimmed by 3 bases and the J gene end by 5 bases; junction bases not matched to a gene: 9. CDR1 is SGHRS and CDR2 is YFSETQ in the germline V gene. The CDR3 loop spans 17 amino acids.